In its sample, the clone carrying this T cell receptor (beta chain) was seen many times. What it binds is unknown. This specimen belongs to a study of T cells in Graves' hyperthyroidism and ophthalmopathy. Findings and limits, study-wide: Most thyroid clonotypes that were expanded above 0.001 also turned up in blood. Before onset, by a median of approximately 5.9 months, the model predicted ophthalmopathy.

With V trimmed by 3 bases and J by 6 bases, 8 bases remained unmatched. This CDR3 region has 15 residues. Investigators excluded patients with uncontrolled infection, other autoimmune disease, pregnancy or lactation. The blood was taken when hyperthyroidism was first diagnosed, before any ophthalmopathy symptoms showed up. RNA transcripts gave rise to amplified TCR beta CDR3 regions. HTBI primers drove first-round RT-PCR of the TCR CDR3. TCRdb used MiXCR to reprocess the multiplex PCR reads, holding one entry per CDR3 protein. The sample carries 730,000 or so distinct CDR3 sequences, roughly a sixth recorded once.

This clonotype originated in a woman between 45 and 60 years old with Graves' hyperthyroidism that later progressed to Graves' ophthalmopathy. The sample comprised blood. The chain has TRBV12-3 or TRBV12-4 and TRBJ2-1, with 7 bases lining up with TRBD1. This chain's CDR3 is CASSFGRQGGNEQFF. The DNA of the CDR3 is TGTGCCAGCAGTTTTGGGAGACAGGGCGGCAATGAGCAGTTCTTC.